The 30 T cell receptor beta chains given below trace back to one sample, sequenced in a study of PD-1 blockade in mismatch repair-deficient tumors (dated by TCRdb to 2017 to 2019). Libraries were made using the immunoSEQ multiplex PCR assay. TCRdb limited this immuneACCESS table to in-frame rearrangements with V and J called. A share of clones is missing; checked studies link under half to unresolved V genes, and the rest is unexplained. The sample table lists 100,000 to 150,000 clones, about 85% of them with a count of one. Roughly 13% of the sample is held by the ten biggest clonotypes. The material was peripheral blood, obtained 44 weeks after starting pembrolizumab. The receptors come from an adult with mismatch repair-deficient cancer.

The chain combines TRBV9 with TRBJ1-1; tentatively, D is TRBD1 (6 bases). The CDR3 spans 15 residues. The germline gives CDR1 SGDLS, CDR2 YYNGEE. V lost 0 bases, J lost 5 bases, and 14 bases lay in between. CDR3 region: CASSVGHREVTEAFF. The CDR3 nucleotides read TGTGCCAGCAGCGTAGGTCACAGGGAGGTGACTGAAGCTTTCTTT. Full variable domain (missing parts from reference TRBV9 and TRBJ1-1): DSGVTQTPKHLITATGQRVTLRCSPRSGDLSVYWYQQSLDQGLQFLIQYYNGEERAKGNILERFSAQQFPDLHSELNLSSLELGDSALYFCASSVGHREVTEAFFGQGTRLTVV.

In its sample, this clone was seen once. In DNA, the CDR3 is TGCGCCAGCAGCCAAGATTGGGGACAGGGATCGGTCAGGGAGCAGTTCTTC. This codes for CASSQDWGQGSVREQFF. The chain is built from TRBV4-3 and TRBJ2-1, with TRBD1 matching over 9 bases. With 0 bases clipped from V and 10 bases from J, the junction kept 13 bases outside the gene matches. From germline, CDR1 is LGHNA and CDR2 YSLEER. The CDR3 is made up of 17 amino acids.

The chain recombines TRBV7-6 with TRBJ2-7; TRBD2 might be the D (5 bases). Germline CDR1 SGHVS, CDR2 FNYEAQ. Trimming took off 3 bases at V and 7 bases at J, with 16 bases between the two ends. This CDR3 has 14 amino acids. The CDR3 here is CASSLQLDSIEQYF. The CDR3 DNA reads as TGTGCCAGCAGCTTGCAACTAGATTCGATAGAGCAGTACTTC.

This chain links TRBV28 with TRBJ1-4, with TRBD1 matching over 7 bases. The J segment lost 6 bases and the V segment lost 7 bases, leaving 8 bases of the junction unmatched. Germline V gene lookup returns CDR1 MDHEN and CDR2 SYDVKM. CDR3 length equals 14 residues. In DNA, the CDR3 is TGTGCCAGCATGTCCGGGACAGTAGATGAAAAACTGTTTTTT. It is translated as CASMSGTVDEKLFF.

The chain links TRBV7-9 to TRBJ2-7, with D perhaps TRBD1 or TRBD2 (5 bases each). The germline V gene has CDR1 SEHNR and CDR2 FQNEAQ (reference sequence). V was clipped by 5 bases and J by 5 bases, with 16 bases between them. The CDR3 extends over 14 amino acids. The CDR3 loop reads CASSLVSGRDEQYF. As DNA, the CDR3 is TGTGCCAGCAGCCTAGTCTCAGGGCGGGACGAGCAGTACTTC.

The rearrangement uses TRBV30 and TRBJ2-7, with 8 positions matching TRBD1. Germline values: CDR1 GTSNPN, CDR2 SVGIG (reference sequence). Trimming at V came to 1 base and at J to 5 bases, leaving 7 bases not matched to a gene. The CDR3 is 14 residues long. CDR3 in amino acids: CAWSGGQGDDEQYF. The CDR3 DNA reads TGTGCCTGGAGTGGAGGACAGGGTGACGACGAGCAGTACTTC. Supplemented by reference TRBV30 and TRBJ2-7, the full variable domain reads SQTIHQWPATLVQPVGSPLSLECTVEGTSNPNLYWYRQAAGRGLQLLFYSVGIGQISSEVPQNLSASRPQDRQFILSSKKLLLSDSGFYLCAWSGGQGDDEQYFGPGTRLTVT.

This clone was counted only a few times. The chain employs TRBV6-5 and TRBJ2-1; possible D gene TRBD2, 6 bases. Trimming pared 8 bases from V and 1 base from J, leaving 12 bases between. The germline CDR1 and CDR2 sequences are MNHEY and SVGAGI. The CDR3 is 14 amino acids. The CDR3 reads CASAIRESYNEQFF. The CDR3 DNA reads TGTGCCAGCGCTATACGGGAGTCCTACAATGAGCAGTTCTTC.

The genes are TRBV28 and TRBJ1-1; D not certain. Germline-derived CDR1 and CDR2 are MDHEN and SYDVKM. V dropped 1 base and J dropped 5 bases, with 8 bases sitting between them. The CDR3 is made up of 13 amino acids. Here the CDR3 reads CASSLSWMTEAFF. CDR3 nucleotide sequence: TGTGCCAGCAGTTTATCCTGGATGACTGAAGCTTTCTTT.

The V call is TRBV6-4, the J call TRBJ2-3, with TRBD2 as a possible D gene (6 bases). Trimming cost V 1 base and J 0 bases, with 8 bases left between them. The CDR3 covers 15 residues. Germline CDR1 and CDR2: MRHNA and SNTAGT. The CDR3, as DNA: TGTGCCAGCAGTGACTATGCGGGGAGCACAGATACGCAGTATTTT. The encoded protein is CASSDYAGSTDTQYF.

The J gene is TRBJ2-3, the V gene TRBV4-1; 11 bases map to TRBD1. The ends lost 8 bases at V and 3 bases at J; junction bases unmatched: 4. Germline V gives CDR1 MGHRA, CDR2 YSYEKL. The CDR3 loop spans 14 amino acids. Here the CDR3 reads CASRGQGATDTQYF. CDR3 bases: TGCGCCAGCCGAGGACAGGGGGCTACAGATACGCAGTATTTT.

The chain's CDR3 is CASRTGIIETQYF. CDR3 nucleotides: TGTGCCAGCAGGACAGGGATAATTGAGACCCAGTACTTC. The chain has TRBV7-9 and TRBJ2-5; 7 bases line up with TRBD1. Germline values: CDR1 SEHNR, CDR2 FQNEAQ (reference sequence). V gave up 6 bases and J gave up 5 bases; unmatched junction bases: 6. This CDR3 contains 13 residues.

V is TRBV4-3 and J is TRBJ2-1; D may match TRBD1 or TRBD2 (5 bases each). The V gene lost 1 base and the J gene lost 0 bases, with 19 bases spanning the gap. This CDR3 is built from 19 residues. In germline, CDR1 is LGHNA, CDR2 YSLEER. The DNA of the CDR3 is TGCGCCAGCAGCCAAGTTTTTCGGGGCGCGAGCACCTCCTACAATGAGCAGTTCTTC. Translation gives CASSQVFRGASTSYNEQFF.

This clone was picked up a small number of times. CDR3 in amino acids: CASSPMNTEAFF. CDR3 nucleotide sequence: TGTGCCAGTTCACCGATGAACACTGAAGCTTTCTTT. This chain uses TRBV28 with TRBJ1-1; D uncertain. CDR3 size: 12 residues. Trimming shortened V by 9 bases and J by 0 bases, and 8 bases separated the two germline ends. Per germline, CDR1 MDHEN and CDR2 SYDVKM.

This chain links TRBV28 with TRBJ1-5, with a tentative D call TRBD1 (5 bases). Germline V gene sequence: CDR1 MDHEN, CDR2 SYDVKM. The V and J ends lost 2 bases and 5 bases respectively, with 10 bases between them. This CDR3 has 14 residues. In DNA, the CDR3 is TGTGCCAGCAGTTTAGGGATAGGGGATCAGCCCCAGCATTTT. It encodes CASSLGIGDQPQHF.

The chain carries TRBV29-1 and TRBJ2-1; no firm D call. The V gene lost 3 bases and the J gene lost 7 bases, with 19 bases spanning the gap. Per the germline V gene, CDR1 is SQVTM and CDR2 is ANQGSEA. This CDR3 contains 15 residues. The CDR3 reads CSVDAHEAFLNEQFF. The CDR3 DNA reads as TGCAGCGTTGACGCCCATGAGGCGTTTCTGAATGAGCAGTTCTTC.

This chain joins TRBV29-1 and TRBJ2-3; no definite D call. CDR1 SQVTM and CDR2 ANQGSEA come from the germline V gene. CDR3 length: 9 amino acids. V was shortened by 8 bases and J by 5 bases, with 5 bases between the two germline ends. CDR3 residues: CSTGDTQYF. Here the CDR3 DNA reads TGCAGCACTGGAGATACGCAGTATTTT.

The chain's CDR3 is CASSEWGLAGGDNEQFF. The CDR3 DNA follows: TGTGCCAGCAGTGAATGGGGACTAGCGGGAGGCGACAATGAGCAGTTCTTC. The chain couples TRBV6-1 to TRBJ2-1; 15 nucleotides line up with TRBD2. The germline V gene has CDR1 MNHNS and CDR2 SASEGT. This CDR3 comprises 17 residues. V lost 2 bases, J lost 5 bases, and 4 bases stayed unmatched.

The chain uses TRBV10-3 and TRBJ1-5; weak D call: TRBD1 (5 bases). The CDR3 length is 13 residues. Trimming took off 11 bases at V and 0 bases at J, with 11 bases between the two ends. Looked up from germline, CDR1 is ENHRY and CDR2 is SYGVKD. The CDR3 spells CAAQGDSNQPQHF. Written as DNA, the CDR3 is TGTGCCGCCCAGGGAGATAGCAATCAGCCCCAGCATTTT.

The J gene is TRBJ2-1, the V gene TRBV19; D gene ambiguous. Germline values: CDR1 LNHDA, CDR2 SQIVND (reference sequence). The CDR3 is 15 amino acids. Deletions cut 3 bases from V and 1 base from J, with 10 bases between. CDR3 in amino acids: CASSMGFRSYNEQFF. DNA for the CDR3: TGTGCCAGTAGTATGGGTTTTAGGTCCTACAATGAGCAGTTCTTC.

This chain joins TRBV6-5 and TRBJ2-7; TRBD2 matches at 9 bases. The J segment lost 8 bases and the V segment lost 8 bases, leaving 10 bases of the junction unmatched. Germline CDR1 MNHEY, CDR2 SVGAGI. This CDR3 spans 13 amino acids. The CDR3 sequence: CASGFSGSRQQYF. The CDR3 DNA is TGTGCCAGCGGGTTTAGCGGGAGTAGACAGCAGTACTTC.

The J gene is TRBJ2-1, the V gene TRBV7-9, with 8 bases fitting TRBD1. J was trimmed by 6 bases and V by 4 bases; bases with no gene match: 8. Germline CDR1 reads SEHNR; CDR2 reads FQNEAQ (reference sequence). The CDR3 sequence is 15 residues long. The DNA for the CDR3 is TGTGCCAGCAGCTCCCGACAGGGGCGCCGCAATGAGCAGTTCTTC. Translated: CASSSRQGRRNEQFF. Combining the CDR3 with reference TRBV7-9 and TRBJ2-1 gives the whole variable domain DTGVSQNPRHKITKRGQNVTFRCDPISEHNRLYWYRQTLGQGPEFLTYFQNEAQLEKSRLLSDRFSAERPKGSFSTLEIQRTEQGDSAMYLCASSSRQGRRNEQFFGPGTRLTVL.

The table lists this clone with a few counts. This chain joins TRBV4-1 and TRBJ1-2; a possible D gene is TRBD1 (5 bases). Germline loops: CDR1 MGHRA, CDR2 YSYEKL. The CDR3 runs 13 residues. Trimming took 4 bases from V and 0 from J, leaving 6 bases between them. The CDR3: CASSPTANYGYTF. Written as DNA, the CDR3 is TGCGCCAGCAGCCCGACAGCTAACTATGGCTACACCTTC.

The chain is built from TRBV6-1 and TRBJ1-4, with 10 nucleotides matching TRBD1. The CDR3 is 15 amino acids. The J segment lost 8 bases and the V segment lost 6 bases, leaving 9 bases of the junction unmatched. The germline V gene has CDR1 MNHNS and CDR2 SASEGT. The CDR3 spells CASRGRTGGREKLFF. The CDR3 nucleotides read TGTGCCAGCAGGGGTAGGACAGGGGGAAGGGAAAAACTGTTTTTT.

This clone was recorded many times. This rearrangement joins TRBV6-1 to TRBJ2-7; TRBD1 matches at 11 bases. Germline assignment: CDR1 MNHNS and CDR2 SASEGT. After removal of 4 bases from V and 7 bases from J, the junction contained 6 bases not matched to a gene. The CDR3 loop spans 14 amino acids. This chain's CDR3 is CASSAGTGGQEQYF. The CDR3 nucleotides are TGTGCCAGCAGTGCCGGGACAGGGGGTCAGGAGCAGTACTTC.

This rearrangement joins TRBV7-2 to TRBJ2-7; maybe TRBD1 (5 bases). Trimming left V 2 bases short and J 1 base short, with 9 bases between. Germline CDR1 is SGHTA and CDR2 is FQGNSA. The CDR3 totals 14 residues. The CDR3 DNA is TGTGCCAGCAGCTTATCAGGGTTTTCCTACGAGCAGTACTTC. Protein sequence: CASSLSGFSYEQYF.

The chain combines TRBV7-9 with TRBJ2-1; TRBD2 matches at 8 bases. Germline-derived CDR1 and CDR2 are SEHNR and FQNEAQ (reference sequence). CDR3 size: 17 residues. J was trimmed by 7 bases and V by 1 base; bases with no gene match: 12. The DNA of the CDR3 is TGTGCCAGCAGCTTAGACCCAGCGGGAGACGGTGGGAATGAGCAGTTCTTC. Its translation: CASSLDPAGDGGNEQFF. Full variable domain (missing parts from reference TRBV7-9 and TRBJ2-1): DTGVSQNPRHKITKRGQNVTFRCDPISEHNRLYWYRQTLGQGPEFLTYFQNEAQLEKSRLLSDRFSAERPKGSFSTLEIQRTEQGDSAMYLCASSLDPAGDGGNEQFFGPGTRLTVL.

The chain joins TRBV2 to TRBJ1-5; D is undetermined. V was pared by 7 bases and J by 1 base, with 5 bases between. Looked up from germline, CDR1 is SNHLY and CDR2 is FYNNEI. The CDR3 has 12 amino acids. The CDR3 spells CASTVSNQPQHF. CDR3 nucleotides: TGTGCCAGCACCGTAAGCAATCAGCCCCAGCATTTT.

This clone occurred once. The chain is built from TRBV7-2 and TRBJ2-7; possible D gene TRBD2, 5 bases. The CDR3 is made up of 13 amino acids. CDR1 and CDR2 from the germline V gene are SGHTA and FQGNSA. Trimming shortened V by 4 bases and J by 5 bases, and 12 bases separated the two germline ends. CDR3 sequence: CASSSGVFDEQYF. The CDR3 DNA follows: TGTGCCAGCAGCTCCGGGGTGTTTGACGAGCAGTACTTC. The full variable domain, completed using reference TRBV7-2 and TRBJ2-7, is GAGVSQSPSNKVTEKGKDVELRCDPISGHTALYWYRQSLGQGLEFLIYFQGNSAPDKSGLPSDRFSAERTGGSVSTLTIQRTQQEDSAVYLCASSSGVFDEQYFGPGTRLTVT.

The rearrangement uses TRBV7-6 and TRBJ2-1; 9 nucleotides align to TRBD1. Losses at the gene ends were 0 bases for V and 7 bases for J; bases not matched to a gene: 4. CDR3 length: 15 amino acids. Germline-derived CDR1 and CDR2 are SGHVS and FNYEAQ. This CDR3 is CASSLAGQGENEQFF. The CDR3 bases are TGTGCCAGCAGCTTAGCGGGACAGGGCGAGAATGAGCAGTTCTTC.

The chain has TRBV5-1 and TRBJ2-3; no definite D call. Trimming pared 4 bases from V and 5 bases from J, leaving 14 bases between. This CDR3 region has 14 residues. The germline CDR1 and CDR2 sequences are SGHRS and YFSETQ. CDR3 coding DNA: TGCGCCAGCAGCCTCCTAGGAGCCAGAGATACGCAGTATTTT. Its protein is CASSLLGARDTQYF.